This T cell receptor beta chain stems from a study of vaccination effects on CD4 cells after COVID-19. V was pared by 10 bases and J by 6 bases, with 11 bases of the junction left unmatched. Germline CDR1 and CDR2: MNHNY and SVGAGI (reference sequence). CDR3 length: 15 residues. Profiling relied on immunoSEQ multiplex PCR, and the TCRdb table lists in-frame clones only, not all of them. In the table there are around 60,000 clones, less than 80% of which are singletons. ViraFEST assay sequencing came after antigen-specific CD4+ T cells were expanded with viral peptide pools. With about 9 days of culture completed, CD4+ T cells were isolated. Everyone in the study got two shots of either the BNT162b2 or mRNA-1273 vaccine. Regarding this clone: No antigen is known for it.

V gene TRBV6-6 combines with J gene TRBJ2-2, with 10 positions matching TRBD2. The material was CD4+ T cells from PBMCs cultured with HCoV-229E spike peptides, obtained after COVID-19 vaccination. The sequence came from a human donor who received a COVID-19 vaccine. The CDR3 spells CAIQKAGGPSGELFF. CDR3 sequence (DNA): TGTGCCATCCAAAAAGCGGGGGGGCCTTCCGGGGAGCTGTTTTTT.